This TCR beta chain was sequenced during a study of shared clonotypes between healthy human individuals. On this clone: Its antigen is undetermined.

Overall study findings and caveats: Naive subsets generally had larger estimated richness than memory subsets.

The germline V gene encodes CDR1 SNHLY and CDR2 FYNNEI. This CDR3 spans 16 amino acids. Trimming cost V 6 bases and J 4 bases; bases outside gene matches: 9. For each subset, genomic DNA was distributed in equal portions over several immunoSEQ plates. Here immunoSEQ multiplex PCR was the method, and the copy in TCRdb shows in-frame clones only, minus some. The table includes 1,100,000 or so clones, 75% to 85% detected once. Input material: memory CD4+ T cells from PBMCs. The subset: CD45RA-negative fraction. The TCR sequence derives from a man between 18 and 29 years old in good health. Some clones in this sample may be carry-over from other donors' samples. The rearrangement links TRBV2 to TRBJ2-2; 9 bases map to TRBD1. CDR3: CASRPQGARVTGELFF. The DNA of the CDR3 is TGTGCCAGCAGGCCACAGGGGGCGCGGGTCACCGGGGAGCTGTTTTTT. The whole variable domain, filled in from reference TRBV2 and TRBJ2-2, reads EPEVTQTPSHQVTQMGQEVILRCVPISNHLYFYWYRQILGQKVEFLVSFYNNEISEKSEIFDDQFSVERPDGSNFTLKIRSTKLEDSAMYFCASRPQGARVTGELFFGEGSRLTVL.